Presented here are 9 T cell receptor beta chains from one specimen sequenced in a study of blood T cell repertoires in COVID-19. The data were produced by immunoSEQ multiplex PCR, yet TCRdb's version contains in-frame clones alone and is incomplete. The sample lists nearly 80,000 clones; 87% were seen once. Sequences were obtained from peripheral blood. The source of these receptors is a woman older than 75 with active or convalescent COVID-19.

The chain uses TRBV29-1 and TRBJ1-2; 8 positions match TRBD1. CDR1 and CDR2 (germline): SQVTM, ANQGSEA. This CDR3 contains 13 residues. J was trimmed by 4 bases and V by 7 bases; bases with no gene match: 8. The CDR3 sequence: CSALTDRAYGYTF. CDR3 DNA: TGCAGCGCGTTGACGGACAGGGCCTATGGCTACACCTTC.

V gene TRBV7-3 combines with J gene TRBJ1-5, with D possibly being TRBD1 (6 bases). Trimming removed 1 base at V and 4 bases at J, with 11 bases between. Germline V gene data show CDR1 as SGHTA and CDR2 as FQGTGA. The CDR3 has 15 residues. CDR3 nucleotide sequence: TGTGCCAGCAGCTTAAATCCAGGGGCTAATCAGCCCCAGCATTTT. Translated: CASSLNPGANQPQHF.

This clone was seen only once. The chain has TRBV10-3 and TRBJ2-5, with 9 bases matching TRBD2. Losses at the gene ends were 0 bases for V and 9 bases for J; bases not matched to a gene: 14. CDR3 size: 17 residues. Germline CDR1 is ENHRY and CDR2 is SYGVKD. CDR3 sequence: CAISESTGLAGKGAQYF. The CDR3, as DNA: TGTGCCATCAGTGAGTCGACGGGTCTAGCGGGGAAGGGTGCCCAGTACTTC.

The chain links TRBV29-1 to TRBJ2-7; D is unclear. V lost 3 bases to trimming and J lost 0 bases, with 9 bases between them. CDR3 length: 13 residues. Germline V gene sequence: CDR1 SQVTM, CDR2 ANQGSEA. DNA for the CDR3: TGCAGCGTTGATAGGCAGGACTCCTACGAGCAGTACTTC. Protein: CSVDRQDSYEQYF.

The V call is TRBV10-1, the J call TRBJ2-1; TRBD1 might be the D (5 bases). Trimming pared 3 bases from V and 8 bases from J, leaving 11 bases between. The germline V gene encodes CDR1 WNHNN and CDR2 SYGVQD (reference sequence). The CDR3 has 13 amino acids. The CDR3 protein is CASSDGVRDEQFF. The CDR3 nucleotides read TGCGCCAGCAGTGATGGAGTCAGGGATGAGCAGTTCTTC.

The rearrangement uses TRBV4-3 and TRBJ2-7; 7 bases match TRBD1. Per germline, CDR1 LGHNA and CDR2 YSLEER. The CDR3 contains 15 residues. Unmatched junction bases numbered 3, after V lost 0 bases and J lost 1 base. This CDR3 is CASSQEWDSSYEQYF. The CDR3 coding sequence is TGCGCCAGCAGCCAAGAATGGGACAGTTCCTACGAGCAGTACTTC.

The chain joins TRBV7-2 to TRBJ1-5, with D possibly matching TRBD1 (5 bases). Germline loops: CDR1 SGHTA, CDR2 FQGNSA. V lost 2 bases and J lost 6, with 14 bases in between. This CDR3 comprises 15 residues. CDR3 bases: TGTGCCAGCAGCTTACTCTTCCAGGGCGGTCAGCCCCAGCATTTT. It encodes CASSLLFQGGQPQHF.

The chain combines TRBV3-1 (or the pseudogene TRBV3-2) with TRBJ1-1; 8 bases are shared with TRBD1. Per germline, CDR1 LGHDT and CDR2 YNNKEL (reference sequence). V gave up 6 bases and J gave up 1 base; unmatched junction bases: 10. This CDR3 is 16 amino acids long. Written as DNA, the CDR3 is TGTGCCAGCAGAAATCCAATCGACAGGGGGAACACTGAAGCTTTCTTT. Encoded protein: CASRNPIDRGNTEAFF.

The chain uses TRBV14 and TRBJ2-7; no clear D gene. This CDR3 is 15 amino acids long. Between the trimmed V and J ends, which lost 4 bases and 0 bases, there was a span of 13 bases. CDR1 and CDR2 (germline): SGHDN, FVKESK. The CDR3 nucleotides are TGTGCCAGCAGCCCAAGCTCTAGACCCTCCTACGAGCAGTACTTC. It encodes CASSPSSRPSYEQYF.